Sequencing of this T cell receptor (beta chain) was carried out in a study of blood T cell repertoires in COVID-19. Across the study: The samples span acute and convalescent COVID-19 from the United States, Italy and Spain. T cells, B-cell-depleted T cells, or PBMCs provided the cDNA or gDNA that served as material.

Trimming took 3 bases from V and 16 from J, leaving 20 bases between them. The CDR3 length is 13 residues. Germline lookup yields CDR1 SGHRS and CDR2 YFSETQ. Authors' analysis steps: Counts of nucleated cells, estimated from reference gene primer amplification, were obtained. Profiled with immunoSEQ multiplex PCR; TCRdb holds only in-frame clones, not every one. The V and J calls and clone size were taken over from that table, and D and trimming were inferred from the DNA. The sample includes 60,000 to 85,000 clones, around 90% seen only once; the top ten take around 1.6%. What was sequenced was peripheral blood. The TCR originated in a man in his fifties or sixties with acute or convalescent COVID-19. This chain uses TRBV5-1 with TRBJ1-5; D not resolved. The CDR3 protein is CASSYSGGGPIHF. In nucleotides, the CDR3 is TGCGCCAGCAGCTACAGCGGTGGTGGGCCCATCCATTTT. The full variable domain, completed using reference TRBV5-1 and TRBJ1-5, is KAGVTQTPRYLIKTRGQQVTLSCSPISGHRSVSWYQQTPGQGLQFLFEYFSETQRNKGNFPGRFSGRQFSNSRSEMNVSTLELGDSALYLCASSYSGGGPIHFGDGTRLSIL.